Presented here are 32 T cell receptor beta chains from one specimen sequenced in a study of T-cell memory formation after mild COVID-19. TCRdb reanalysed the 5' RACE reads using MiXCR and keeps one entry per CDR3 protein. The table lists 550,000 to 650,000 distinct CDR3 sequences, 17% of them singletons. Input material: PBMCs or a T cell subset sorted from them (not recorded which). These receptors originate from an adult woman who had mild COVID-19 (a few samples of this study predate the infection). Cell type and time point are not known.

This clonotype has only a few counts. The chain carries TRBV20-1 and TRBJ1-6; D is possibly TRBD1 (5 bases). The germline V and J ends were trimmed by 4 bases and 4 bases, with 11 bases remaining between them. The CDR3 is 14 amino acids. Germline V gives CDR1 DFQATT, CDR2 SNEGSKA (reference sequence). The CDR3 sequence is CSANRDVYNSPLHF. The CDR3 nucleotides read TGCAGTGCTAACCGGGACGTATATAATTCACCCCTCCACTTT.

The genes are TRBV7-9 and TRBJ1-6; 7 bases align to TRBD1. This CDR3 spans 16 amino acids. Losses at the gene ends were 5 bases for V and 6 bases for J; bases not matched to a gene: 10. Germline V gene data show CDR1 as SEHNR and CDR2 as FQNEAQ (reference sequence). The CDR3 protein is CASSPQGTALNSPLHF. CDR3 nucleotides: TGTGCCAGCAGCCCCCAGGGGACAGCGCTTAATTCACCCCTCCACTTT.

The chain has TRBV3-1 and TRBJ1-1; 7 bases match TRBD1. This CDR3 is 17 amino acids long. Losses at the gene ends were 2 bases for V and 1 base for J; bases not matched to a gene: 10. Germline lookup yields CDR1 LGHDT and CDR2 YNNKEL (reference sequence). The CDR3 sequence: CASSQPSPTGWNTEAFF. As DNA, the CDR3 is TGTGCCAGCAGCCAACCCTCCCCGACAGGGTGGAACACTGAAGCTTTCTTT.

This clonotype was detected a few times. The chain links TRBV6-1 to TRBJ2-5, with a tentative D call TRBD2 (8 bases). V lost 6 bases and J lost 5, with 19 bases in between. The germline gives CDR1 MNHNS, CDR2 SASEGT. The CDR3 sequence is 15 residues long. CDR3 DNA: TGTGCCAGCAGAAGGGGGCGGGGGGTGGAGGAGACCCAGTACTTC. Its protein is CASRRGRGVEETQYF.

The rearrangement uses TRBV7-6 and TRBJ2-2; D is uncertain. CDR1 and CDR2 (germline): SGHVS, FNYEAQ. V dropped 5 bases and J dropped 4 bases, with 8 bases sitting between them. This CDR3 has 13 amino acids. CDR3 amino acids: CASSLRFTGELFF. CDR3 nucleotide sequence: TGTGCCAGCAGCCTACGGTTCACCGGGGAGCTGTTTTTT.

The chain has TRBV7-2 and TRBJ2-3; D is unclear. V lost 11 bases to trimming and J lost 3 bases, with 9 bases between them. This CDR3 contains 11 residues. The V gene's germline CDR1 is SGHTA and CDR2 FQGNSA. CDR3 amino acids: CASGQTDTQYF. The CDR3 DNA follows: TGTGCCTCGGGCCAGACAGATACGCAGTATTTT.

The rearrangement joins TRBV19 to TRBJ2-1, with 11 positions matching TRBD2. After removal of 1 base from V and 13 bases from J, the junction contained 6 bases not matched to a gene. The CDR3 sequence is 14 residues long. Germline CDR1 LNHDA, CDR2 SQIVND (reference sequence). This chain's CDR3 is CASSIGLAGGEQFF. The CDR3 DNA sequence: TGTGCCAGTAGTATAGGGCTAGCGGGAGGCGAACAGTTCTTC.

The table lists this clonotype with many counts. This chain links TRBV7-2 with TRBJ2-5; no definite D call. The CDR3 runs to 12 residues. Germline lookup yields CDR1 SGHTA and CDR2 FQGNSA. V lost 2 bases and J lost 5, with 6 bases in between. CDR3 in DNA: TGTGCCAGCAGCTTATCTTTCGAGACCCAGTACTTC. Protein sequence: CASSLSFETQYF.

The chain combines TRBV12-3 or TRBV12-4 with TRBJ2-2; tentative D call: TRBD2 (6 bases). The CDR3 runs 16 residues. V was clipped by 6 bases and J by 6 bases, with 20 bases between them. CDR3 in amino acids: CASSLFGTPGAGELFF. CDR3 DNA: TGTGCCAGCAGCCTGTTTGGGACTCCGGGGGCCGGGGAGCTGTTTTTT.

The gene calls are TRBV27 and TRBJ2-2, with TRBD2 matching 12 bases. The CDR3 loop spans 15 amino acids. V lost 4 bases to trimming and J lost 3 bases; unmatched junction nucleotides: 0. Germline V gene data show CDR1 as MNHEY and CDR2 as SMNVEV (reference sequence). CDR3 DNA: TGTGCCAGCAGTTCTAGCGGGAGGGACACCGGGGAGCTGTTTTTT. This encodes CASSSSGRDTGELFF.

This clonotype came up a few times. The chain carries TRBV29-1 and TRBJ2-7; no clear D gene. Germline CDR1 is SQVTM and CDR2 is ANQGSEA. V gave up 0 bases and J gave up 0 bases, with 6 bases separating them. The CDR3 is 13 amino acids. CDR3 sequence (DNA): TGCAGCGTTGAAGAGCCAGTCTCCTACGAGCAGTACTTC. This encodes CSVEEPVSYEQYF.

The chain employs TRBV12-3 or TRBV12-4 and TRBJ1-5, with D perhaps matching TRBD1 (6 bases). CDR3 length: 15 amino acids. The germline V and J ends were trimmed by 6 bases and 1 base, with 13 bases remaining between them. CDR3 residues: CASSNQGKSNQPQHF. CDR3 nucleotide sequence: TGTGCCAGCAGCAACCAGGGGAAGAGCAATCAGCCCCAGCATTTT.

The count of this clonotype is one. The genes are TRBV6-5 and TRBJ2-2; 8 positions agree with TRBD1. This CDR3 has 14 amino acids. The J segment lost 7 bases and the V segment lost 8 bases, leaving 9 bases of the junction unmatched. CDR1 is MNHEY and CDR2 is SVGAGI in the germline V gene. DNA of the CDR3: TGTGCCAGCTCCAGGGGGCAAGGTCGCGGGGAGCTGTTTTTT. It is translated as CASSRGQGRGELFF.

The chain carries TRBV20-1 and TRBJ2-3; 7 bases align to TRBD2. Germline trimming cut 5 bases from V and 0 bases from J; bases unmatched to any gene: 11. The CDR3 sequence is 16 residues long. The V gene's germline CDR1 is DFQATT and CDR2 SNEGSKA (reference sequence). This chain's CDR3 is CSARTGREMSTDTQYF. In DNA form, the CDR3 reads TGCAGTGCTCGAACTGGGCGGGAGATGAGCACAGATACGCAGTATTTT.

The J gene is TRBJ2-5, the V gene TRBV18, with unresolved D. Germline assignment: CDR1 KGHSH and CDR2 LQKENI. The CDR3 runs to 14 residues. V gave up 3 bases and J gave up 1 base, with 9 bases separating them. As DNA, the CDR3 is TGTGCCAGCTCACCGATGATAGGCCAAGAGACCCAGTACTTC. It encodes CASSPMIGQETQYF.

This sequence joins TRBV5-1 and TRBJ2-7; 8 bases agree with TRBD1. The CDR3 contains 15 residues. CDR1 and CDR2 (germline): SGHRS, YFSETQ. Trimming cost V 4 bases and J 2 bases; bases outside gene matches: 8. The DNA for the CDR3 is TGCGCCAGCAGCCAACGACAGGGGCCAGCCTACGAGCAGTACTTC. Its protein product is CASSQRQGPAYEQYF.

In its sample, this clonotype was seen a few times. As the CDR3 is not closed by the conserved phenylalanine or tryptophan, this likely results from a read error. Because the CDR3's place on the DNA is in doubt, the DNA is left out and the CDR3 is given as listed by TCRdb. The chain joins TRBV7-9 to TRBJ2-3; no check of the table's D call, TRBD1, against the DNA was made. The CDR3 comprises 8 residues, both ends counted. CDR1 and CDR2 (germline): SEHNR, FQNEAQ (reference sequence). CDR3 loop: CATEPGRL.

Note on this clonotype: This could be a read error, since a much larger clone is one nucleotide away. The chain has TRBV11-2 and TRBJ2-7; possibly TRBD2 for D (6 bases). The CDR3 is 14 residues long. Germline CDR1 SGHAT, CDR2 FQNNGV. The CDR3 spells CAISHRGTYYEQYF. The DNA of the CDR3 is TGTGCCATCAGCCACCGAGGGACTTACTACGAGCAGTACTTC.

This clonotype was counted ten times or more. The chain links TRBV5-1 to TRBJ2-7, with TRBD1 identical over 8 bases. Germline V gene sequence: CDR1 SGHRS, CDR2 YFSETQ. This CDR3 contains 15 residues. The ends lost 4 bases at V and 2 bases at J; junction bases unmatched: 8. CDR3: CASSSPDRGTYEQYF. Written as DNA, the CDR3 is TGCGCCAGCAGCAGCCCCGACAGGGGCACCTACGAGCAGTACTTC.

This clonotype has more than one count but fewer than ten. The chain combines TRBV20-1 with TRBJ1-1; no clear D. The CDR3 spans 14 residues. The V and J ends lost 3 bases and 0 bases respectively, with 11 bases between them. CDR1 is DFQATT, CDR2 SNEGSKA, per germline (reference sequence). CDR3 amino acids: CSASFQALNTEAFF. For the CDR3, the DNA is TGCAGTGCTAGCTTCCAGGCCCTGAACACTGAAGCTTTCTTT.

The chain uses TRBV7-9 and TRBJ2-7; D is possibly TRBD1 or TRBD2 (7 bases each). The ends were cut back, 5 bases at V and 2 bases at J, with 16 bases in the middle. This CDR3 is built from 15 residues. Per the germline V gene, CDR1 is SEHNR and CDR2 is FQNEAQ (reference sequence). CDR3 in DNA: TGTGCCAGCAGCCCAGGGGGGGCAGCCACCTACGAGCAGTACTTC. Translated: CASSPGGAATYEQYF.

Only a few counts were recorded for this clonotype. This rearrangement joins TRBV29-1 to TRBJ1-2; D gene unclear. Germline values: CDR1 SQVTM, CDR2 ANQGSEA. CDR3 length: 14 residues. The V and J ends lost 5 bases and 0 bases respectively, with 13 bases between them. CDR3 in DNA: TGCAGCGTTCACTGGCGTTTAGCTAACTATGGCTACACCTTC. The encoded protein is CSVHWRLANYGYTF. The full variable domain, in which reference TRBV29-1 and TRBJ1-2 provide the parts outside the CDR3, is SAVISQKPSRDICQRGTSLTIQCQVDSQVTMMFWYRQQPGQSLTLIATANQGSEATYESGFVIDKFPISRPNLTFSTLTVSNMSPEDSSIYLCSVHWRLANYGYTFGSGTRLTVV.

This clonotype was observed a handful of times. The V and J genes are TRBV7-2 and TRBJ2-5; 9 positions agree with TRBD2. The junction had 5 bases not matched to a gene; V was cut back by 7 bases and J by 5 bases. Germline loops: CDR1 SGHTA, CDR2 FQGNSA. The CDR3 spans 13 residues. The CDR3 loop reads CASKIAGVETQYF. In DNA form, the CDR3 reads TGTGCCAGCAAGATAGCGGGAGTGGAGACCCAGTACTTC.

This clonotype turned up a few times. Here the CDR3 DNA reads TGTGCCAGCAGTGCCACGGGGAATTCACCCCTCCACTTT. This codes for CASSATGNSPLHF. The rearrangement joins TRBV12-3 or TRBV12-4 to TRBJ1-6; D is uncertain. Trimming shortened V by 5 bases and J by 7 bases, and 9 bases separated the two germline ends. This CDR3 spans 13 amino acids.

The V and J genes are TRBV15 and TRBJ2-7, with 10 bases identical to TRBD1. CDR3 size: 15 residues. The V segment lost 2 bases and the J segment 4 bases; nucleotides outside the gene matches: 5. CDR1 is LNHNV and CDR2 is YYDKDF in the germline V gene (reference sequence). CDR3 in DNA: TGTGCCACCAGCAGACTCTTGGACAGGGGGTACGAGCAGTACTTC. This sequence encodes CATSRLLDRGYEQYF. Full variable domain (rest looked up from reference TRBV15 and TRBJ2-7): DAMVIQNPRYQVTQFGKPVTLSCSQTLNHNVMYWYQQKSSQAPKLLFHYYDKDFNNEADTPDNFQSRRPNTSFCFLDIRSPGLGDTAMYLCATSRLLDRGYEQYFGPGTRLTVT.

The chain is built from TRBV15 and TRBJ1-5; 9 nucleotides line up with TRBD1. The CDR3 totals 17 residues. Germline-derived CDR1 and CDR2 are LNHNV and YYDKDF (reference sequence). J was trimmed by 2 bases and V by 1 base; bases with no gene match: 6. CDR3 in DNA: TGTGCCACCAGCAGAGGACAGGGGGAAAAGGGCAATCAGCCCCAGCATTTT. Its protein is CATSRGQGEKGNQPQHF. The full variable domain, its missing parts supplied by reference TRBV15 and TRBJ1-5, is DAMVIQNPRYQVTQFGKPVTLSCSQTLNHNVMYWYQQKSSQAPKLLFHYYDKDFNNEADTPDNFQSRRPNTSFCFLDIRSPGLGDTAMYLCATSRGQGEKGNQPQHFGDGTRLSIL.

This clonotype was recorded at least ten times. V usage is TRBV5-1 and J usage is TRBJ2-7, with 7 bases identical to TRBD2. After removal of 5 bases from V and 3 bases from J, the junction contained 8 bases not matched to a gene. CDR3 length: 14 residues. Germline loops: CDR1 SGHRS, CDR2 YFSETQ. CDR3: CASRYSQRDYEQYF. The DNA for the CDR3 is TGCGCCAGCAGATATTCCCAGCGGGACTACGAGCAGTACTTC.

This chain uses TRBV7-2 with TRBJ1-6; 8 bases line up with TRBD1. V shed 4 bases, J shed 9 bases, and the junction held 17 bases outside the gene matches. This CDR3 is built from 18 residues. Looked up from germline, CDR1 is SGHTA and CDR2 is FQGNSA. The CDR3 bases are TGTGCCAGCAGCTCCCACAGTATAACCCTGACAGGGGTTTCACCCCTCCACTTT. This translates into CASSSHSITLTGVSPLHF.

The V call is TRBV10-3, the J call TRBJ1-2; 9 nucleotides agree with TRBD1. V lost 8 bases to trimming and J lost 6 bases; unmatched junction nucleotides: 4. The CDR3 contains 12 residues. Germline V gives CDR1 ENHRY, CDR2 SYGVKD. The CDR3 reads CAIGQGSNGYTF. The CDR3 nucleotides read TGTGCCATCGGACAGGGGTCGAATGGCTACACCTTC.

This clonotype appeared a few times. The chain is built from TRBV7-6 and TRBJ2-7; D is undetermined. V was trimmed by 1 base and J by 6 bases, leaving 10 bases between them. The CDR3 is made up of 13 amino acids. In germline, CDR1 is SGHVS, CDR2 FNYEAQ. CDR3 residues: CASSLGGFSEQYF. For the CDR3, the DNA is TGTGCCAGCAGCTTAGGTGGGTTTAGCGAGCAGTACTTC.

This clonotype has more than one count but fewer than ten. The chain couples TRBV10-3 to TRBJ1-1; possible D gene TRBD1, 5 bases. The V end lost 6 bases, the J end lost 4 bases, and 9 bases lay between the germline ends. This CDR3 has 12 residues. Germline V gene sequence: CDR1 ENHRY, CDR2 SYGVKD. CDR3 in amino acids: CAIRTQGTEAFF. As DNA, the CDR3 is TGTGCCATCAGAACGCAGGGCACTGAAGCTTTCTTT.

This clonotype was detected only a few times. CDR3 coding DNA: TGTGCCAGCAGTTTCGATTCAGGGTACTACACAGATACGCAGTATTTT. As protein: CASSFDSGYYTDTQYF. The chain joins TRBV27 to TRBJ2-3, with a weak D call TRBD1 (5 bases). The CDR3 loop spans 16 amino acids. Trimming left V 3 bases short and J 2 bases short, with 15 bases between. The germline V gene encodes CDR1 MNHEY and CDR2 SMNVEV (reference sequence).